These 23 T cell receptor beta chains came from one sample sequenced in a study of molecular identifiers for immune sequencing clone quantification. Each CDR3 protein gets one entry after TCRdb re-called the PCR reads with MiXCR. The repertoire holds roughly 300,000 distinct CDR3 sequences, roughly a quarter seen once, with around 0.74% in the top ten. Sample: naive CD8+ T cells from blood, with Jurkat cell RNA spiked in. Subset here: FACS-sorted CD8+CD4-CCR7+CD45RA+ naive T cells. The receptor source for this set is a human donor in good health. Some libraries in this study had Jurkat cell RNA spiked in.

In its sample, this clonotype was seen a few times. This chain uses TRBV18 with TRBJ1-6; D not certain. The germline gives CDR1 KGHSH, CDR2 LQKENI. Between the trimmed V and J ends, which lost 0 bases and 7 bases, there was a span of 7 bases. The CDR3 has 14 amino acids. CDR3 bases: TGTGCCAGCTCACCACCGGTCAGAAATTCACCCCTCCACTTT. It codes for CASSPPVRNSPLHF.

V usage is TRBV19 and J usage is TRBJ1-5; tentatively, D is TRBD1 (5 bases). The CDR3 has 15 amino acids. V lost 7 bases, J lost 1 base, and 14 bases lay in between. The germline CDR1 and CDR2 sequences are LNHDA and SQIVND (reference sequence). CDR3 residues: CASTPTGGSNQPQHF. The CDR3 nucleotides are TGTGCCAGTACCCCGACCGGGGGGAGCAATCAGCCCCAGCATTTT. The variable domain in full, with the rest retrieved from reference TRBV19 and TRBJ1-5, is DGGITQSPKYLFRKEGQNVTLSCEQNLNHDAMYWYRQDPGQGLRLIYYSQIVNDFQKGDIAEGYSVSREKKESFPLTVTSAQKNPTAFYLCASTPTGGSNQPQHFGDGTRLSIL.

The chain joins TRBV6-5 to TRBJ2-7, with a possible D match to TRBD2 (6 bases). CDR3 length: 12 residues. V lost 4 bases, J lost 6 bases, and 10 bases lay in between. CDR1 and CDR2 (germline): MNHEY, SVGAGI. Written as DNA, the CDR3 is TGTGCCAGCAGTTCCGCGGGGTTCGAGCAGTACTTC. It specifies CASSSAGFEQYF.

The V gene is TRBV6-2 or TRBV6-3, the J gene TRBJ1-6; D unclear. The CDR3 extends over 16 amino acids. V was trimmed by 5 bases and J by 4 bases, leaving 15 bases between them. Germline CDR1 MNHEY, CDR2 SVGEGT. This CDR3 reads CASSVQPSGYNSPLHF. CDR3 DNA: TGTGCCAGCAGTGTACAGCCTAGTGGATATAATTCACCCCTCCACTTT.

About this clonotype itself: Given a much more abundant clone one base away, this may be a read error. V gene TRBV4-1 combines with J gene TRBJ2-3; D is unclear. This CDR3 has 15 amino acids. CDR1 MGHRA and CDR2 YSYEKL come from the germline V gene. CDR3 protein: CASSQGTLGGDTEYF. DNA for the CDR3: TGCGCCAGCAGCCAAGGTACCCTGGGTGGAGATACGGAGTATTTT.

This clonotype was recorded a few times. The CDR3 loop is CASSFRGGSFEQYF. The CDR3 nucleotides are TGTGCCAGCAGCTTCCGGGGGGGCAGTTTCGAGCAGTACTTC. The J gene is TRBJ2-7, the V gene TRBV5-4; 8 bases agree with TRBD2. The CDR3 has 14 residues. The germline V gene encodes CDR1 SGHNT and CDR2 YYREEE (reference sequence). V shed 2 bases and J 6 bases; nucleotides not matched to a gene: 7. Full variable domain (rest looked up from reference TRBV5-4 and TRBJ2-7): ETGVTQSPTHLIKTRGQQVTLRCSSQSGHNTVSWYQQALGQGPQFIFQYYREEENGRGNFPPRFSGLQFPNYSSELNVNALELDDSALYLCASSFRGGSFEQYFGPGTRLTVT.

A remark on this clonotype: A much more abundant neighbour one base away suggests this may be a read error. The rearrangement links TRBV6-2 or TRBV6-3 to TRBJ2-7; 10 bases are a match to TRBD1. The CDR3 is 15 residues long. The V gene's germline CDR1 is MNHEY and CDR2 SVGEGT. CDR3 nucleotide sequence: TGTGCCAGCAGTTCCTCGGGACAGGGGTTTTGGGAGCAGCACTTC. Translated: CASSSSGQGFWEQHF.

Comments on this clonotype: A read error may explain this, as a much larger clone is one base away. This chain connects TRBV20-1 to TRBJ2-3, with D hard to call. This CDR3 spans 13 amino acids. Per the germline V gene, CDR1 is DFQATT and CDR2 is SNEGSKA (reference sequence). V lost 3 bases and J 5 bases, leaving 12 bases between the germline ends. CDR3 nucleotides: TGCAGTGCTAGCGCTCGGAGTGGAGATACGCAGTATTTT. Amino acids: CSASARSGDTQYF.

This clonotype was detected only a few times. This rearrangement joins TRBV7-9 to TRBJ2-1, with 13 bases fitting TRBD2. The CDR3 length is 18 residues. Germline CDR1 reads SEHNR; CDR2 reads FQNEAQ (reference sequence). With V trimmed by 4 bases and J by 12 bases, 18 bases remained unmatched. CDR3 protein: CASSSVTGTGLAGSRQFF. DNA of the CDR3: TGTGCCAGCAGCTCAGTGACAGGGACGGGACTAGCGGGGTCGAGGCAGTTCTTC.

In this sample, this clonotype turned up many times. V usage is TRBV4-3 and J usage is TRBJ2-7; D is undetermined. CDR3 length: 15 residues. Trimming left V 0 bases short and J 3 bases short, with 12 bases between. Germline CDR1 reads LGHNA; CDR2 reads YSLEER. CDR3 DNA sequence: TGCGCCAGCAGCCAAGAGGCTGCTCCCAGCTACGAGCAGTACTTC. Amino acids: CASSQEAAPSYEQYF.

This clonotype was counted many times. The CDR3 sequence is CASRPDSYNEQFF. Here the CDR3 DNA reads TGTGCCAGCAGACCGGACAGTTACAATGAGCAGTTCTTC. The chain links TRBV7-2 to TRBJ2-1; the D gene is possibly TRBD1 (6 bases). Germline V CDR1 and CDR2: SGHTA, FQGNSA. The CDR3 loop spans 13 amino acids. Trimming removed 6 bases from V and 4 bases from J, with 10 bases in between.

There are a few counts of this clonotype. The J gene is TRBJ2-3, the V gene TRBV28, with D perhaps given as TRBD1 or TRBD2 (6 bases each). The germline V gene has CDR1 MDHEN and CDR2 SYDVKM. The CDR3 has 14 amino acids. With 6 bases removed from V and 4 bases from J, the gap between germline ends came to 14 bases. The CDR3 here is CASRLRGVADTQYF. The CDR3 DNA is TGTGCCAGCAGACTGAGGGGGGTAGCAGATACGCAGTATTTT. Full variable domain (rest looked up from reference TRBV28 and TRBJ2-3): DVKVTQSSRYLVKRTGEKVFLECVQDMDHENMFWYRQDPGLGLRLIYFSYDVKMKEKGDIPEGYSVSREKKERFSLILESASTNQTSMYLCASRLRGVADTQYFGPGTRLTVL.

This clonotype was recorded at least ten times. The genes are TRBV30 and TRBJ1-1, with D unclear. V gave up 0 bases and J gave up 2 bases, with 4 bases separating them. The germline V gene has CDR1 GTSNPN and CDR2 SVGIG (reference sequence). This CDR3 contains 12 residues. This CDR3 reads CAWSVANTEAFF. CDR3 DNA: TGTGCCTGGAGTGTAGCCAACACTGAAGCTTTCTTT. The entire variable domain, with the rest obtained from reference TRBV30 and TRBJ1-1, is as follows: SQTIHQWPATLVQPVGSPLSLECTVEGTSNPNLYWYRQAAGRGLQLLFYSVGIGQISSEVPQNLSASRPQDRQFILSSKKLLLSDSGFYLCAWSVANTEAFFGQGTRLTVV.

The rearrangement joins TRBV7-5 to TRBJ1-4; TRBD1, the D gene given by the table, was not confirmed from the DNA. TRBV7-5 is deemed a pseudogene. The CDR3 covers 18 residues. In DNA form, the CDR3 reads TGTATCTCCGTGCCAGCAGTTCCCGGACAGGCAACTAATGAAAAACTGTTTTTT. Translating gives CISVPAVPGQATNEKLFF.

V usage is TRBV6-6 and J usage is TRBJ2-1; no firm D call. From germline, CDR1 is MNHNY and CDR2 SVGAGI (reference sequence). The CDR3 consists of 13 residues. V gave up 0 bases and J gave up 8 bases, with 8 bases separating them. CDR3: CASSYSTEDEQFF. As DNA, the CDR3 is TGTGCCAGCAGTTACTCGACTGAAGATGAGCAGTTCTTC.

Note on this clonotype: Sequence at one end of the junction differs from germline and may be a read error. The V gene is TRBV7-9, the J gene TRBJ2-6, with a tentative D call TRBD1 (6 bases). Germline V gene sequence: CDR1 SEHNR, CDR2 FQNEAQ (reference sequence). The CDR3 sequence is 16 residues long. The CDR3 loop reads CANSRTANSGANVLTF. The DNA of the CDR3 is TGTGCCAACAGCCGGACAGCCAACTCTGGGGCCAACGTCCTGACTTTC. Full variable domain (rest looked up from reference TRBV7-9 and TRBJ2-6): DTGVSQNPRHKITKRGQNVTFRCDPISEHNRLYWYRQTLGQGPEFLTYFQNEAQLEKSRLLSDRFSAERPKGSFSTLEIQRTEQGDSAMYLCANSRTANSGANVLTFGAGSRLTVL.

This clonotype was picked up a small number of times. The chain recombines TRBV7-9 with TRBJ1-1; 8 bases are a match to TRBD1. The V gene's germline CDR1 is SEHNR and CDR2 FQNEAQ (reference sequence). This CDR3 spans 16 amino acids. The junction had 3 bases not matched to a gene; V was cut back by 0 bases and J by 0 bases. The CDR3 coding sequence is TGTGCCAGCAGCTTAGCCGGGACAGGCATGAACACTGAAGCTTTCTTT. Translated, it gives CASSLAGTGMNTEAFF.

This chain connects TRBV20-1 to TRBJ1-1; unclear D gene. This CDR3 contains 12 residues. The V gene lost 1 base and the J gene lost 10 bases, with 13 bases spanning the gap. Germline CDR1 reads DFQATT; CDR2 reads SNEGSKA (reference sequence). The CDR3 region has the DNA TGCAGTGCTAGAGGAGACGACGAGGGAGCTTTCTTT. Its translation: CSARGDDEGAFF.

To note about this clonotype: It is likely a read error, because the conserved phenylalanine at the end of the CDR3 is missing. This rearrangement joins TRBV30 to TRBJ2-2; D is unclear. The CDR3 runs to 11 residues. Germline loops: CDR1 GTSNPN, CDR2 SVGIG (reference sequence). V dropped 4 bases and J dropped 4 bases, with 4 bases sitting between them. The CDR3 sequence: CAWMITGELFY. The DNA for the CDR3 is TGTGCCTGGATGATCACCGGGGAGCTGTTTTAT.

This rearrangement joins TRBV4-1 to TRBJ2-7, with D perhaps assigned TRBD1 or TRBD2 (5 bases each). CDR1 is MGHRA, CDR2 YSYEKL, per germline. The CDR3 consists of 13 residues. V lost 1 base to trimming and J lost 7 bases, with 11 bases between them. In DNA form, the CDR3 reads TGCGCCAGCAGCCAAGTTCCGGGGACGGAGCAGTACTTC. This gives the protein CASSQVPGTEQYF.

The chain links TRBV24-1 to TRBJ2-1; TRBD1 aligns across 8 bases. Germline-derived CDR1 and CDR2 are KGHDR and SFDVKD. This CDR3 contains 13 residues. V lost 9 bases and J lost 8; bases outside the gene matches: 8. This CDR3 is CATLDRDGDEQFF. CDR3 sequence (DNA): TGTGCCACCTTGGACAGGGATGGGGATGAGCAGTTCTTC.

Of note for this clonotype: This could be a read error, since a much larger clone is one nucleotide away. This chain connects TRBV7-2 to TRBJ2-5; a possible D gene is TRBD1 (5 bases). Germline values: CDR1 SGHTA, CDR2 FQGNSA. The CDR3 has 15 residues. CDR3 loop: CASSLVVTGQEAQYF. The CDR3 region has the DNA TGTGCCAGCAGCTTAGTCGTAACAGGACAAGAGGCCCAGTACTTC.

The chain couples TRBV29-1 to TRBJ2-2; D may be TRBD1 or TRBD2 (6 bases each). This CDR3 has 15 amino acids. The V end lost 2 bases, the J end lost 0 bases, and 10 bases lay between the germline ends. CDR1 and CDR2 (germline): SQVTM, ANQGSEA. CDR3 sequence (DNA): TGCAGCGTTGAAAGGGGGGACTCGAACACCGGGGAGCTGTTTTTT. Residues: CSVERGDSNTGELFF.